The rows below give T cell receptor beta chains drawn from one sample of a study of cytotoxic CD8 clonotypes in ibrutinib-treated CLL. Here immunoSEQ multiplex PCR was the method, and the copy in TCRdb shows in-frame clones only, minus some. The table lists about 68,000 clones, roughly 72% of them singletons. Source: PBMCs, taken after 12 months of ibrutinib treatment. The source of these receptors is a human donor with chronic lymphocytic leukemia. Both conserved end residues are part of each CDR3. D genes are given only for firm matches. Where a row states a size, it is once, few, many or the class of an expanded clone; other rows omit it.

clone_size j_call d_call v_call cdr3_aa cdr3_nt
NA TRBJ1-6 TRBD1 TRBV27 CASSASGTGLNSPLHF TGTGCCAGCAGTGCCTCAGGGACAGGCTTAAATTCACCCCTCCACTTT
NA TRBJ2-3 NA TRBV11-2 CASSFYLGDPAPQYF TGTGCCAGCAGCTTCTATTTGGGGGACCCAGCCCCGCAGTATTTT
NA TRBJ1-2 TRBD1 TRBV9 CASSVLQGANYGYTF TGTGCCAGCAGCGTTCTACAGGGGGCCAACTATGGCTACACCTTC
NA TRBJ2-7 NA TRBV11-2 CASSLGRDRTDYEQYF TGTGCCAGCAGCTTAGGCCGTGACCGCACCGACTACGAGCAGTACTTC
once TRBJ1-4 NA TRBV10-3 CAISEPGANEKLFF TGTGCCATCAGTGAGCCTGGGGCTAATGAAAAACTGTTTTTT
NA TRBJ2-5 TRBD1 TRBV28 CATRWTGRETQYF TGTGCCACCAGATGGACAGGGCGAGAGACCCAGTACTTC
NA TRBJ1-5 NA TRBV7-8 CASSYREGDQPQHF TGTGCCAGCAGCTACAGGGAGGGGGATCAGCCCCAGCATTTT
NA TRBJ1-2 NA TRBV21-1 CASSKGVGQRGYTF TGTGCCAGCAGCAAAGGAGTTGGACAACGGGGCTACACCTTC
NA TRBJ2-3 NA TRBV2 CASSEPGESTDTQYF TGTGCCAGCAGTGAACCGGGGGAAAGCACAGATACGCAGTATTTT
few TRBJ2-1 NA TRBV9 CASSVSVLGNEQFF TGTGCCAGCAGCGTATCTGTTCTGGGTAATGAGCAGTTCTTC
few TRBJ2-2 NA TRBV11-2 CASSLLPNTGELFF TGTGCCAGCAGCTTACTCCCCAACACCGGGGAGCTGTTTTTT
NA TRBJ2-3 NA TRBV19 CASSISTGDTQYF TGTGCCAGTAGTATTAGTACGGGAGATACGCAGTATTTT
few TRBJ1-2 NA TRBV19 CASSIEGSLNYGYTF TGTGCCAGTAGTATAGAGGGGTCCCTTAACTATGGCTACACCTTC
NA TRBJ2-2 NA TRBV11-2 CASSFNSGSGGELFF TGTGCCAGCAGCTTTAATTCGGGGTCTGGCGGGGAGCTGTTTTTT
NA TRBJ2-3 NA TRBV30 CAWRRTPSTDTQYF TGTGCCTGGAGACGGACACCTAGCACAGATACGCAGTATTTT
NA TRBJ1-2 NA TRBV9 CASSPVRDNYGYTF TGTGCCAGCAGCCCAGTAAGGGATAACTATGGCTACACCTTC
NA TRBJ2-1 NA TRBV15 CATSTQGYEQFF TGTGCCACCAGCACCCAGGGGTATGAGCAGTTCTTC
few TRBJ1-1 TRBD1 TRBV30 CAWTRQGTGEAFF TGTGCCTGGACTAGACAGGGGACGGGGGAAGCTTTCTTT
NA TRBJ2-3 NA TRBV2 CASRFTDTQYF TGTGCCAGCAGGTTCACAGATACGCAGTATTTT
few TRBJ1-5 NA TRBV27 CASSPGGWGNQPQHF TGTGCCAGCAGTCCCGGGGGATGGGGCAATCAGCCCCAGCATTTT
few TRBJ2-7 TRBD1 TRBV7-6 CASSEGAYSYEQYF TGTGCCAGCAGCGAGGGGGCGTATAGCTACGAGCAGTACTTC
NA TRBJ2-3 TRBD2 TRBV5-1 CASSFTPGLAGVEDTQYF TGCGCCAGCAGCTTCACCCCGGGACTAGCGGGGGTGGAAGATACGCAGTATTTT
NA TRBJ1-2 NA TRBV18 CASSLDIRGYTF TGTGCCAGCTCACTGGACATCCGCGGCTACACCTTC
NA TRBJ2-1 TRBD2 TRBV9 CASSLTPLTSGPLGEQFF TGTGCCAGCAGCCTCACCCCGTTAACTAGCGGTCCCTTGGGGGAGCAGTTCTTC
NA TRBJ2-7 TRBD2 TRBV9 CASSVVPSGGLHEQYF TGTGCCAGCAGCGTAGTCCCAAGCGGGGGGCTCCACGAGCAGTACTTC
NA TRBJ1-1 NA TRBV14 CASSRTPGWVAFF TGTGCCAGCAGTAGGACGCCGGGTTGGGTAGCTTTCTTT
NA TRBJ2-3 NA TRBV4-1 CASSQEADRTDTQYF TGCGCCAGCAGCCAAGAAGCGGACCGCACAGATACGCAGTATTTT
NA TRBJ2-5 TRBD1 TRBV5-1 CASSLEGQGARETQYF TGCGCCAGCAGCTTGGAGGGACAGGGGGCGCGAGAGACCCAGTACTTC
NA TRBJ2-1 NA TRBV4-1 CASSQDRGRHNEQFF TGCGCCAGCAGCCAAGATCGGGGCAGACACAATGAGCAGTTCTTC
few TRBJ2-2 NA TRBV7-2 CASSLASGHSTGELFF TGTGCCAGCAGCTTAGCCAGTGGGCATTCCACCGGGGAGCTGTTTTTT
NA TRBJ1-5 NA TRBV7-3 CASSLTAGEPQHF TGTGCCAGCAGCTTAACGGCCGGGGAGCCCCAGCATTTT
few TRBJ1-6 NA TRBV5-1 CASSLWQSLNSPLHF TGCGCCAGCAGCTTGTGGCAGAGCCTTAATTCACCCCTCCACTTT
NA TRBJ2-7 TRBD1 TRBV7-8 CASSFEGATTYEQYF TGTGCCAGCAGCTTCGAGGGGGCTACGACCTACGAGCAGTACTTC
NA TRBJ1-2 NA TRBV18 CASSPDAYGYTF TGTGCCAGCTCGCCGGACGCCTATGGCTACACCTTC
NA TRBJ2-1 NA TRBV18 CASSPPGLAENNEQFF TGTGCCAGCTCACCACCGGGACTGGCCGAGAACAATGAGCAGTTCTTC
once TRBJ1-1 NA TRBV6-6 CASSGANTGNTEAFF TGTGCCAGCAGTGGAGCAAATACAGGGAACACTGAAGCTTTCTTT
NA TRBJ2-7 TRBD2 TRBV10-2 CASRRGKPYEQYF TGCGCCAGCAGGCGGGGGAAACCCTACGAGCAGTACTTC
NA TRBJ2-1 TRBD2 TRBV11-3 CASSFGGISGKQFF TGTGCCAGCAGTTTTGGTGGAATTAGCGGGAAGCAGTTCTTC
once TRBJ1-1 NA TRBV6-1 CASSFSGTNTEAFF TGTGCCAGCAGTTTCTCTGGGACGAACACTGAAGCTTTCTTT
NA TRBJ1-4 NA TRBV10-1 CASSAGRYEKLFF TGCGCCAGCAGTGCAGGACGGTATGAAAAACTGTTTTTT
NA TRBJ2-6 TRBD1 TRBV5-1 CASSPGQGAVLTF TGCGCCAGCAGCCCCGGACAGGGAGCCGTCCTGACTTTC
once TRBJ1-1 NA TRBV7-2 CASSAPRMNTEAFF TGTGCCAGCAGCGCGCCTAGGATGAACACTGAAGCTTTCTTT
NA TRBJ2-7 NA TRBV7-6 CASSDDIYEQYF TGTGCCAGCAGCGACGACATCTACGAGCAGTACTTC
NA TRBJ2-4 TRBD1 TRBV5-5 CASSGTGQVGNIQYF TGTGCCAGCAGCGGAACGGGACAGGTGGGAAACATTCAGTACTTC
NA TRBJ2-7 TRBD1 TRBV4-3 CASSQEGSGTGGYEQYF TGCGCCAGCAGCCAAGAGGGGTCCGGGACAGGGGGCTACGAGCAGTACTTC
NA TRBJ1-5 NA TRBV6-5 CASSYSVVNQPQHF TGTGCCAGCAGTTACTCTGTGGTCAATCAGCCCCAGCATTTT
few TRBJ2-1 NA TRBV7-9 CASGLGFSSYNEQFF TGTGCCAGCGGGCTGGGGTTTAGCTCCTACAATGAGCAGTTCTTC
NA TRBJ1-1 NA TRBV19 CASTPPGSQQNTEAFF TGTGCCAGTACCCCCCCGGGGTCACAGCAGAACACTGAAGCTTTCTTT
NA TRBJ1-5 TRBD1 TRBV28 CASSSRQGAHQPQHF TGTGCCAGCAGTTCCAGACAGGGGGCCCATCAGCCCCAGCATTTT